This T cell receptor beta chain was retrieved from a study of blood T cell repertoires in COVID-19. Study as a whole: Whether acute or convalescent, the COVID-19 samples came from the United States, Italy and Spain.

V shed 6 bases and J shed 1 base, with 9 bases lying between them. CDR3 size: 13 residues. The germline CDR1 and CDR2 sequences are SEHNR and FQNEAQ (reference sequence). Clones were read by immunoSEQ multiplex PCR, and TCRdb kept only the in-frame ones, dropping some. The sample lists some 380,000 clones; around 84% were seen once. The origin of this receptor is a human donor with acute or convalescent COVID-19. The donor label of this sample is uncertain. The V gene is TRBV7-9, the J gene TRBJ1-2; D remains unclear. Material for sequencing was peripheral blood. CDR3 DNA sequence: TGTGCCAGCAGGTCCGGGGATAACTATGGCTACACCTTC. It encodes CASRSGDNYGYTF.